This section outlines one T cell receptor beta chain sequence together with its context. Libraries were prepared by immunoSEQ multiplex PCR; TCRdb keeps only in-frame clonotypes and omits some of them. The data contain about 800,000 clones, 96% of them singletons. This sample stems from a study of shared clonotypes between healthy human individuals. V lost 1 base, J lost 3 bases, and 14 bases lay in between. Germline lookup yields CDR1 SGHRS and CDR2 YFSETQ. The CDR3 totals 15 residues. As defined, naive CD8 cells were CD45RO-negative and positively selected for CCR7, with terminally differentiated effector memory CD45RA+ cells excluded.

This TCR came from a man younger than 40 in good health. Sequenced input: naive CD8+ T cells sorted from blood. The gene calls are TRBV5-1 and TRBJ2-7; perhaps TRBD2 as D (5 bases). The DNA for the CDR3 is TGCGCCAGCAGCTTGAATCAAGCGGCGAACTACGAGCAGTACTTC. It encodes CASSLNQAANYEQYF.